Presented here are 11 T cell receptor beta chains from one specimen sequenced in a study of technical replicates of blood from a handful of donors. The data were produced by immunoSEQ multiplex PCR, yet TCRdb's version contains in-frame clones alone and is incomplete. The sample gives 78,000 or so clones, about 88% of which show up once; 0.41% is in the top ten. The specimen was T cells isolated from PBMCs. These receptors were obtained from a human donor in good health.

J is TRBJ2-7 and V is TRBV21-1; the table calls TRBD2, which could not be checked here. TRBV21-1 is shown as a pseudogene. CDR3 length: 14 residues. CDR3 DNA: TGTGCCAGCAGCAAGGCTAGCGGGAGATGCGAGCAGTACTTC. It yields the protein CASSKASGRCEQYF.

The rearrangement joins TRBV5-1 to TRBJ2-2, with D perhaps TRBD1 (5 bases). Trimming removed 1 base at V and 2 bases at J, with 6 bases between. Per germline, CDR1 SGHRS and CDR2 YFSETQ. The CDR3 covers 14 residues. The CDR3, as DNA: TGCGCCAGCAGCTTGTGGGGCAACACCGGGGAGCTGTTTTTT. This translates into CASSLWGNTGELFF.

In DNA, the CDR3 is TGTGCCAGCAGGGGCACAGGATCCTACGAGCAGTACTTC. Amino acid sequence: CASRGTGSYEQYF. J is TRBJ2-7 and V is TRBV28; TRBD1 is a possible D gene (5 bases). Trimming stripped 6 bases from V and 1 base from J, with 10 bases between. This CDR3 is 13 amino acids long. Germline loops: CDR1 MDHEN, CDR2 SYDVKM.

CDR3 DNA sequence: TGTGCCAGCAGTTACTCGAGGGGACACCGCTCCTACGAGCAGTACTTC. Its protein is CASSYSRGHRSYEQYF. The V and J genes are TRBV6-5 and TRBJ2-7; possibly TRBD1 for D (6 bases). Trimming took off 0 bases at V and 0 bases at J, with 12 bases between the two ends. CDR1 and CDR2 from the germline V gene are MNHEY and SVGAGI. The CDR3 sequence is 16 residues long.

The chain carries TRBV19 and TRBJ2-5, with 9 bases identical to TRBD2. CDR1 and CDR2 from the germline V gene are LNHDA and SQIVND (reference sequence). V shed 7 bases, J shed 4 bases, and the junction held 10 bases outside the gene matches. The CDR3 totals 15 residues. For the CDR3, the DNA is TGTGCCAGTAAGAGTAGCGGGAGTGCTTCAGAGACCCAGTACTTC. Residues: CASKSSGSASETQYF.

Only a few counts were recorded for this clone. V usage is TRBV30 and J usage is TRBJ1-5, with D perhaps TRBD1 (6 bases). V was clipped by 2 bases and J by 6 bases, with 17 bases between them. CDR1 and CDR2 (germline): GTSNPN, SVGIG (reference sequence). There are 15 residues in the CDR3. This CDR3 reads CAWSWGRGGAQPQHF. In DNA form, the CDR3 reads TGTGCCTGGAGTTGGGGAAGGGGGGGAGCTCAGCCCCAGCATTTT. Complete variable domain (other parts from reference TRBV30 and TRBJ1-5): SQTIHQWPATLVQPVGSPLSLECTVEGTSNPNLYWYRQAAGRGLQLLFYSVGIGQISSEVPQNLSASRPQDRQFILSSKKLLLSDSGFYLCAWSWGRGGAQPQHFGDGTRLSIL.

The CDR3 reads CSVGPRGPGYGYTF. Written as DNA, the CDR3 is TGCAGCGTTGGGCCCAGGGGGCCAGGCTATGGCTACACCTTC. V usage is TRBV29-1 and J usage is TRBJ1-2; 8 bases fit TRBD1. V was pared by 4 bases and J by 4 bases, with 8 bases of the junction left unmatched. CDR1 is SQVTM and CDR2 is ANQGSEA in the germline V gene. CDR3 length equals 14 residues.

The chain uses TRBV27 and TRBJ2-7; 8 nucleotides align to TRBD1. The CDR3 runs 14 residues. J gave up 0 bases and V 5 bases, and 3 bases lay outside the gene matches. Germline CDR1 MNHEY, CDR2 SMNVEV (reference sequence). DNA of the CDR3: TGTGCCAGCAGTACAGGACAGGGCTCCTACGAGCAGTACTTC. This translates into CASSTGQGSYEQYF.

The CDR3 DNA follows: TGTGCCAGCAGCTTAAAAGGGGGAGGGCAGCCCCAGCATTTT. This sequence encodes CASSLKGGGQPQHF. V and J are TRBV7-9 and TRBJ1-5; D may be TRBD1 (6 bases). The CDR3 sequence is 14 residues long. Deletions cut 2 bases from V and 7 bases from J, with 12 bases between. The germline CDR1 and CDR2 sequences are SEHNR and FQNEAQ (reference sequence).

CDR3 DNA: TGTGCCAGCAGTCTCAGAGGGGCAGGGAGGGGGGACACTGAAGCTTTCTTT. Its translation: CASSLRGAGRGDTEAFF. This chain connects TRBV28 to TRBJ1-1; D perhaps matches TRBD1 (6 bases). CDR1 MDHEN and CDR2 SYDVKM come from the germline V gene. The V end was cut by 5 bases, the J end by 3 bases, with 22 bases between. The CDR3 has 17 residues.

This clone was seen a single time. The chain employs TRBV11-3 and TRBJ2-1, with 8 nucleotides matching TRBD1. V shed 0 bases, J shed 8 bases, and the junction held 6 bases outside the gene matches. Germline V gene sequence: CDR1 SGHNT, CDR2 YENEEA. The CDR3 is 15 amino acids. CDR3 sequence reads: CASSLDLYRGYEQFF. The CDR3 coding sequence is TGTGCCAGCAGCTTAGATCTATACAGGGGGTATGAGCAGTTCTTC.